These 17 T cell receptor beta chains came from one sample sequenced in a study of T cells of healthy individuals. One entry per CDR3 protein, called by TCRdb with MiXCR from the 5' RACE reads. This table has around 63,000 distinct CDR3 sequences, 15% to 20% appearing once. All receptors derive from a human donor in good health.

This sequence joins TRBV2 and TRBJ2-3; no clear D gene. Trimming pared 3 bases from V and 2 bases from J, leaving 3 bases between. This CDR3 has 12 amino acids. Germline assignment: CDR1 SNHLY and CDR2 FYNNEI. The CDR3 sequence is CASSELTDTQYF. In nucleotides, the CDR3 is TGTGCCAGCAGTGAGCTCACAGATACGCAGTATTTT.

In this sample, this clonotype turned up many times. The chain links TRBV20-1 to TRBJ2-1; 9 nucleotides agree with TRBD1. This CDR3 region has 15 residues. Looked up from germline, CDR1 is DFQATT and CDR2 is SNEGSKA (reference sequence). V lost 0 bases to trimming and J lost 6 bases; unmatched junction nucleotides: 6. CDR3 DNA sequence: TGCAGTGCTAGAGATCAGGGACAGGGTAGCAATGAGCAGTTCTTC. Translation: CSARDQGQGSNEQFF.

Many counts were recorded for this clonotype. The chain couples TRBV20-1 to TRBJ2-5; 7 nucleotides agree with TRBD2. V shed 7 bases and J 2 bases; nucleotides not matched to a gene: 4. The CDR3 covers 12 residues. The germline V gene has CDR1 DFQATT and CDR2 SNEGSKA (reference sequence). In nucleotides, the CDR3 is TGCAGTGGGGGGGGTCCTCAAGAGACCCAGTACTTC. The encoded protein is CSGGGPQETQYF.

This chain links TRBV29-1 with TRBJ2-5, with D maybe TRBD2 (5 bases). From germline, CDR1 is SQVTM and CDR2 ANQGSEA. CDR3 length equals 14 residues. The germline V and J ends were trimmed by 4 bases and 1 base, with 13 bases remaining between them. The CDR3 nucleotides read TGCAGCGTTGTGGGCCGAGGGTCCCAAGAGACCCAGTACTTC. This translates into CSVVGRGSQETQYF.

This clonotype was picked up many times. The rearrangement joins TRBV4-1 to TRBJ1-5; D not certain. Germline values: CDR1 MGHRA, CDR2 YSYEKL. The CDR3 is 14 amino acids. V lost 0 bases and J 3 bases, leaving 6 bases between the germline ends. The CDR3 DNA reads TGCGCCAGCAGCCAAGAACACTTCAATCAGCCCCAGCATTTT. Encoded protein: CASSQEHFNQPQHF.

This clonotype has only a few counts. The chain uses TRBV5-1 and TRBJ2-5; 7 bases align to TRBD1. V shed 4 bases, J shed 2 bases, and the junction held 5 bases outside the gene matches. The CDR3 loop spans 14 amino acids. Germline V CDR1 and CDR2: SGHRS, YFSETQ. This CDR3 reads CASSLRDRQETQYF. CDR3 DNA: TGCGCCAGCAGCCTCCGGGACAGACAAGAGACCCAGTACTTC.

This clonotype has a handful of counts. This chain links TRBV6-2 or TRBV6-3 with TRBJ2-1, with D tentatively TRBD1 (6 bases). From germline, CDR1 is MNHEY and CDR2 SVGEGT. The CDR3 length is 15 residues. Trimming shortened V by 0 bases and J by 0 bases, and 6 bases separated the two germline ends. CDR3 nucleotides: TGTGCCAGCAGTTACTCAGGGGGCTCCTACAATGAGCAGTTCTTC. Its protein product is CASSYSGGSYNEQFF.

This clonotype was counted a few times. The chain has TRBV6-1 and TRBJ2-7; unclear D gene. Germline CDR1 is MNHNS and CDR2 is SASEGT. The CDR3 length is 12 residues. V lost 8 bases, J lost 0 bases, and 8 bases lay in between. CDR3 region: CASSVTSYEQYF. The DNA of the CDR3 is TGTGCCAGCTCAGTCACCTCCTACGAGCAGTACTTC.

This clonotype has a count of ten or more. The chain recombines TRBV11-2 with TRBJ2-7, with 9 bases identical to TRBD2. Germline CDR1 SGHAT, CDR2 FQNNGV. J gave up 4 bases and V 0 bases, and 4 bases lay outside the gene matches. The CDR3 consists of 15 residues. The CDR3 reads CASSLDSGSLYEQYF. CDR3 nucleotides: TGTGCCAGCAGCTTAGATAGCGGGAGTTTGTACGAGCAGTACTTC.

The chain uses TRBV29-1 and TRBJ1-5; D perhaps matches TRBD1 (6 bases). The CDR3 runs 12 residues. CDR1 is SQVTM, CDR2 ANQGSEA, per germline. V lost 7 bases and J 3 bases, leaving 10 bases between the germline ends. CDR3 protein: CSAGQHNQPQHF. CDR3 sequence (DNA): TGCAGCGCCGGACAGCACAATCAGCCCCAGCATTTT.

The V gene is TRBV7-2, the J gene TRBJ2-3; no clear D gene. V lost 0 bases to trimming and J lost 1 base, with 11 bases between them. CDR1 is SGHTA and CDR2 is FQGNSA in the germline V gene. The CDR3 is made up of 16 amino acids. The CDR3 sequence is CASSLAVGTGTDTQYF. CDR3 bases: TGTGCCAGCAGCTTAGCGGTTGGCACGGGCACAGATACGCAGTATTTT.

The chain uses TRBV7-6 and TRBJ1-5, with TRBD1 matching 8 bases. Germline V gene sequence: CDR1 SGHVS, CDR2 FNYEAQ. Germline trimming cut 1 base from V and 6 bases from J; bases unmatched to any gene: 5. CDR3 length: 15 amino acids. Here the CDR3 DNA reads TGTGCCAGCAGCTTAGGACAGGGGTCGGGTCAGCCCCAGCATTTT. This codes for CASSLGQGSGQPQHF.

This clonotype was found a few times. V gene TRBV6-5 combines with J gene TRBJ2-7, with TRBD2 as a possible D gene (6 bases). With 5 bases removed from V and 3 bases from J, the gap between germline ends came to 20 bases. The CDR3 is made up of 16 amino acids. Germline V gene sequence: CDR1 MNHEY, CDR2 SVGAGI. The CDR3: CASSPIPAGTFYEQYF. The CDR3 nucleotides are TGTGCCAGCAGTCCTATACCCGCGGGAACTTTCTACGAGCAGTACTTC.

This clonotype showed up many times. The chain links TRBV7-9 to TRBJ2-3; a weak D match, TRBD1 (6 bases). The V gene lost 1 base and the J gene lost 3 bases, with 17 bases spanning the gap. This CDR3 has 17 amino acids. Per the germline V gene, CDR1 is SEHNR and CDR2 is FQNEAQ (reference sequence). DNA for the CDR3: TGTGCCAGCAGCTTAGGGACCATGGGGGCAGGTACAGATACGCAGTATTTT. It translates to CASSLGTMGAGTDTQYF.

This clonotype was observed a handful of times. The chain recombines TRBV19 with TRBJ2-1; 10 bases are shared with TRBD2. This CDR3 has 17 amino acids. CDR1 LNHDA and CDR2 SQIVND come from the germline V gene (reference sequence). The V and J ends lost 5 bases and 0 bases, in that order; junction bases with no gene match: 7. The CDR3 protein is CASSPPGLASSYNEQFF. CDR3 nucleotide sequence: TGTGCCAGTAGTCCTCCGGGACTAGCGAGCTCCTACAATGAGCAGTTCTTC.

In this sample, this clonotype turned up many times. The CDR3 bases are TGTGCCAGTAGTATAATTGGCTCTGAAGCTTTCTTT. Translating it yields CASSIIGSEAFF. V and J are TRBV19 and TRBJ1-1; D is ambiguous. The CDR3 is 12 residues long. Germline V gene lookup returns CDR1 LNHDA and CDR2 SQIVND (reference sequence). Trimming removed 2 bases from V and 6 bases from J, with 7 bases in between.

This clonotype was detected a few times. The chain has TRBV27 and TRBJ2-3, with 8 bases aligning to TRBD2. This CDR3 spans 14 amino acids. Germline V gene data show CDR1 as MNHEY and CDR2 as SMNVEV (reference sequence). V lost 5 bases to trimming and J lost 1 base; unmatched junction nucleotides: 2. In DNA form, the CDR3 reads TGTGCCAGCAGTGGAGCGGGGGGCACAGATACGCAGTATTTT. Protein product: CASSGAGGTDTQYF.